These T cell receptor beta chains were read from a single sample in a study of T cell repertoires in cytomegalovirus infection. TCRdb ran MiXCR on the reads and lists one entry per CDR3 protein. The sample shows approximately 260,000 distinct CDR3 sequences, 20% to 25% of them seen only once. These receptors lack a known antigen. Sequenced material: cultured PBMCs, taken from culture after CMV antigen stimulation. Receptors originate from a human donor in good health (CMV status not recorded). Some clones in this sample may be carry-over from other donors' samples. The CDR3 runs from the conserved cysteine through the conserved F or W. Fields, in order: J gene, D gene, V gene, clone size, CDR3 protein, CDR3 DNA. A D gene is named only where the DNA matches it firmly. A row's size may be missing; if present it is once, few, many or a size class.

TRBJ2-5 | NA | TRBV7-9 | NA | CASSPPLETQYF | TGTGCCAGCAGCCCCCCACTCGAGACCCAGTACTTC
TRBJ1-2 | NA | TRBV28 | NA | CASSPMGARGYGYTF | TGTGCCAGCAGTCCTATGGGGGCGCGGGGCTATGGCTACACCTTC
TRBJ1-2 | NA | TRBV4-3 | few | CASSQDKRGRDGYTF | TGCGCCAGCAGCCAAGATAAGAGGGGCAGAGATGGCTACACCTTC
TRBJ2-5 | NA | TRBV19 | NA | CASSIGNSVAETQYF | TGTGCCAGTAGTATTGGGAATAGCGTGGCGGAGACCCAGTACTTC
TRBJ2-1 | TRBD2 | TRBV6-1 | few | CASSESAGGGNEQFF | TGTGCCAGCAGTGAATCAGCGGGAGGAGGGAATGAGCAGTTCTTC
TRBJ1-5 | NA | TRBV19 | few | CASSTSGGRQPQHF | TGTGCCAGTAGTACCTCGGGGGGACGACAGCCCCAGCATTTT
TRBJ2-7 | TRBD1 | TRBV7-4 | NA | CASSLVGTGDYEQYF | TGTGCCAGCAGCTTAGTTGGGACAGGGGACTACGAGCAGTACTTC
TRBJ1-1 | NA | TRBV7-2 | NA | CASTLRGNTEAFF | TGTGCCAGCACCCTCCGGGGGAACACTGAAGCTTTCTTT
TRBJ1-1 | TRBD1 | TRBV30 | few | CAWSETGLNTEAFF | TGTGCCTGGAGTGAGACAGGGCTGAACACTGAAGCTTTCTTT
TRBJ2-1 | NA | TRBV29-1 | NA | CSVYGPNNEQFF | TGCAGCGTTTATGGCCCAAACAATGAGCAGTTCTTC
TRBJ2-5 | TRBD2 | TRBV7-2 | many | CASSLPAGAQETQYF | TGTGCCAGCAGCTTGCCAGCGGGAGCGCAAGAGACCCAGTACTTC
TRBJ2-4 | NA | TRBV28 | few | CASRGGRNTGNIQYF | TGTGCCAGCAGGGGGGGACGGAACACGGGGAACATTCAGTACTTC
TRBJ2-5 | TRBD2 | TRBV24-1 | once | CATSDRGLAFETQYF | TGTGCCACCAGTGACCGGGGACTAGCTTTCGAGACCCAGTACTTC
TRBJ2-5 | TRBD2 | TRBV11-3 | few | CASSYPGLGLALVETQYF | TGTGCCAGCAGCTACCCTGGTTTGGGACTAGCTCTAGTTGAGACCCAGTACTTC
TRBJ1-2 | NA | TRBV4-1 | few | CASSQETVNYGYTF | TGCGCCAGCAGCCAAGAGACGGTAAACTATGGCTACACCTTC
TRBJ1-2 | NA | TRBV4-3 | many | CASSQDRRRGYTF | TGCGCCAGCAGCCAAGATAGACGGCGTGGCTACACCTTC